What follows are 28 T cell receptor beta chains derived from one specimen sequenced in a study of T-cell reconstitution after alpha-beta-depleted transplantation in children. For TCRbeta, the library was prepared with unique molecular identifiers. In TCRdb, the PCR reads were re-called with MiXCR into one record per CDR3 protein. The table lists hundreds of thousands of distinct CDR3 sequences, roughly 13% of them singletons, with 0.79% in the top ten. Source: PBMCs, taken before TCRalphabeta/CD19-depleted stem cell transplant. The receptors originated from a girl aged 2 to 9 with congenital amegakaryocytic thrombocytopenia, due to receive a stem cell transplant.

This clonotype was observed a few times. This chain joins TRBV10-3 and TRBJ2-7; D might be TRBD1 (6 bases). The CDR3 has 13 residues. Deletions cut 1 base from V and 5 bases from J, with 9 bases between. Germline-derived CDR1 and CDR2 are ENHRY and SYGVKD. The CDR3 is CAISELYRDEQYF. In nucleotides, the CDR3 is TGTGCCATCAGTGAGTTATACAGGGACGAGCAGTACTTC.

The V call is TRBV3-1, the J call TRBJ2-7; D unclear. The CDR3 has 16 residues. Trimming took off 0 bases at V and 1 base at J, with 13 bases between the two ends. CDR1 is LGHDT, CDR2 YNNKEL, per germline (reference sequence). This chain's CDR3 is CASSQDFAEISYEQYF. CDR3 coding DNA: TGTGCCAGCAGCCAAGATTTTGCTGAAATATCCTACGAGCAGTACTTC.

This clonotype has a count of ten or more. This chain connects TRBV5-1 to TRBJ2-3; either TRBD1 or TRBD2 may fit D (5 bases each). CDR3 size: 15 residues. Germline V gene lookup returns CDR1 SGHRS and CDR2 YFSETQ. V was pared by 0 bases and J by 2 bases, with 10 bases between. CDR3 nucleotide sequence: TGCGCCAGCAGCTTGGAAGGGACCACCACAGATACGCAGTATTTT. This gives the protein CASSLEGTTTDTQYF.

This clonotype occurred many times. CDR3 bases: TGTGCCAGCAGCGTAGGCTATGGCTACACCTTC. As protein: CASSVGYGYTF. This chain joins TRBV9 and TRBJ1-2; D is ambiguous. Germline CDR1 and CDR2: SGDLS and YYNGEE. V lost 0 bases and J 4 bases, leaving 1 base between the germline ends. This CDR3 is built from 11 residues.

The table lists this clonotype with a few counts. The CDR3 here is CASSHLPTAGLATDTQYF. The CDR3 DNA reads TGCGCCAGCAGCCATCTCCCGACCGCGGGACTCGCCACAGATACGCAGTATTTT. The chain joins TRBV4-1 to TRBJ2-3; possible D gene TRBD2, 6 bases. CDR1 and CDR2 from the germline V gene are MGHRA and YSYEKL. This CDR3 contains 18 residues. V dropped 3 bases and J dropped 2 bases, with 21 bases sitting between them.

This clonotype was counted many times. This chain uses TRBV6-5 with TRBJ2-1; no clear D. The CDR3 runs to 19 residues. CDR1 and CDR2 (germline): MNHEY, SVGAGI. V lost 4 bases and J 2 bases, leaving 24 bases between the germline ends. The CDR3 DNA sequence: TGTGCCAGCAGTTTGTGGTCGGCATCGGCTAGGATCGCCTACAATGAGCAGTTCTTC. Its protein product is CASSLWSASARIAYNEQFF.

Ten or more counts support this clonotype. The V and J genes are TRBV9 and TRBJ2-7; D tentatively reads TRBD1 or TRBD2 (5 bases each). The CDR3 extends over 15 amino acids. The V end was cut by 2 bases, the J end by 5 bases, with 17 bases between. Per the germline V gene, CDR1 is SGDLS and CDR2 is YYNGEE. DNA of the CDR3: TGTGCCAGCAGCGTCCTTCCGGGACGGGATAACGAGCAGTACTTC. Its protein is CASSVLPGRDNEQYF.

With regard to this clonotype: A clone one base away is much larger, so this may be a read error. This chain connects TRBV20-1 to TRBJ2-1; 7 bases agree with TRBD2. Germline V lookup: CDR1 DFQATT, CDR2 SNEGSKA (reference sequence). CDR3 length: 12 amino acids. V lost 4 bases to trimming and J lost 6 bases; unmatched junction nucleotides: 3. The CDR3 nucleotides are TGCAGTGCTACCCGGACTAGCAATGAGCAGTTCTTC. Translated, it gives CSATRTSNEQFF.

This clonotype was seen only a few times. The rearrangement uses TRBV28 and TRBJ2-5; the match to TRBD2 covers 8 bases. Per germline, CDR1 MDHEN and CDR2 SYDVKM. There are 15 residues in the CDR3. The trim removed 4 bases at V and 4 bases at J, leaving 8 bases unmatched. CDR3 sequence reads: CASSSPAGAVETQYF. The CDR3 DNA reads as TGTGCCAGCAGTTCCCCAGCGGGAGCGGTAGAGACCCAGTACTTC.

This clonotype was detected ten times or more. The genes are TRBV12-3 or TRBV12-4 and TRBJ2-2; D unclear. There are 11 residues in the CDR3. Trimming took off 6 bases at V and 6 bases at J, with 5 bases between the two ends. CDR3 coding DNA: TGTGCCAGCAGCCCCCCCGGGGAGCTGTTTTTT. Translated: CASSPPGELFF.

The rearrangement uses TRBV28 and TRBJ2-7; 8 nucleotides agree with TRBD1. Germline-derived CDR1 and CDR2 are MDHEN and SYDVKM. CDR3 size: 17 residues. Unmatched junction bases numbered 8, after V lost 0 bases and J lost 1 base. CDR3 in amino acids: CASSLCSCGTGSYEQYF. The CDR3 DNA sequence: TGTGCCAGCAGTTTATGTTCGTGCGGGACAGGTTCCTACGAGCAGTACTTC.

A few counts support this clonotype. This rearrangement joins TRBV30 to TRBJ1-1; no clear D. This CDR3 is 13 amino acids long. V was shortened by 3 bases and J by 4 bases, with 12 bases between the two germline ends. Germline lookup yields CDR1 GTSNPN and CDR2 SVGIG (reference sequence). CDR3: CAWSAILGTEAFF. CDR3 nucleotides: TGTGCCTGGAGCGCCATCCTAGGCACTGAAGCTTTCTTT.

The sample holds many counts of this clonotype. Written as DNA, the CDR3 is TGTGCCAGCAGCATTACAGGGGGGAACACTGAAGCTTTCTTT. This codes for CASSITGGNTEAFF. This sequence joins TRBV27 and TRBJ1-1, with 8 bases that match TRBD1. With 6 bases clipped from V and 1 base from J, the junction kept 4 bases outside the gene matches. The CDR3 consists of 14 residues. Germline CDR1 MNHEY, CDR2 SMNVEV (reference sequence).

In its sample, this clonotype was seen a few times. The chain recombines TRBV20-1 with TRBJ2-2; perhaps TRBD1 as D (5 bases). This CDR3 has 14 residues. The V end was cut by 3 bases, the J end by 4 bases, with 12 bases between. Germline CDR1 and CDR2: DFQATT and SNEGSKA (reference sequence). The CDR3 DNA reads as TGCAGTGCTAGCCGGAACAGGCCCACCGGGGAGCTGTTTTTT. This translates into CSASRNRPTGELFF.

Details on this clonotype: The final CDR3 position lacks the conserved phenylalanine or tryptophan, pointing to a likely read error. CDR3 sequence reads: CASSLEVGRFRQFL. The CDR3 DNA is TGCGCCAGCAGCTTGGAAGTCGGTCGGTTTAGGCAGTTCTTA. The genes are TRBV5-1 and TRBJ2-1; D is undetermined. CDR3 length: 14 amino acids. The ends were cut back, 0 bases at V and 12 bases at J, with 16 bases in the middle. Germline V gene data show CDR1 as SGHRS and CDR2 as YFSETQ.

Details on this clonotype: Relative to the germline gene, one junction end is altered; a read error may explain this. The chain links TRBV6-5 to TRBJ2-1; 7 bases are shared with TRBD1. This CDR3 has 15 amino acids. Germline CDR1 reads MNHEY; CDR2 reads SVGAGI. The CDR3 DNA is TGTGTCAGCAGTCACGAGGGGACAGTTTACAATGAGCAGTTCTTC. It is translated as CVSSHEGTVYNEQFF.

This clonotype was counted many times. This rearrangement joins TRBV28 to TRBJ1-5; D uncertain. Germline V gene sequence: CDR1 MDHEN, CDR2 SYDVKM. CDR3 size: 17 residues. Trimming took 3 bases from V and 0 from J, leaving 15 bases between them. CDR3 loop: CASSFGILGYSNQPQHF. CDR3 nucleotides: TGTGCCAGCAGTTTCGGGATCCTTGGGTATAGCAATCAGCCCCAGCATTTT.

This clonotype was seen at least ten times. The CDR3 DNA reads TGCAGCGTTGACCTAGCGGGAGTCCACGAGCAGTACTTC. Protein: CSVDLAGVHEQYF. The rearrangement uses TRBV29-1 and TRBJ2-7; 10 bases agree with TRBD2. The CDR3 is made up of 13 amino acids. Germline V gives CDR1 SQVTM, CDR2 ANQGSEA. Trimming took 3 bases from V and 5 from J; bases not matched to a gene: 4.

This clonotype was recorded at least ten times. The chain links TRBV29-1 to TRBJ2-7, with D tentatively TRBD2 (6 bases). Trimming removed 6 bases at V and 2 bases at J, with 8 bases between. The CDR3 consists of 11 residues. CDR1 and CDR2 from the germline V gene are SQVTM and ANQGSEA. The CDR3: CSVRTTYEQYF. CDR3 sequence (DNA): TGCAGCGTGCGGACTACCTACGAGCAGTACTTC.

The chain recombines TRBV7-3 with TRBJ2-3; 9 nucleotides match TRBD2. CDR1 SGHTA and CDR2 FQGTGA come from the germline V gene. V lost 6 bases and J lost 0; bases outside the gene matches: 16. CDR3 length equals 19 residues. Written as DNA, the CDR3 is TGTGCCAGCAGGTTTTCTAGACTAGCGGAGTTGACAAGCACAGATACGCAGTATTTT. This encodes CASRFSRLAELTSTDTQYF.

This clonotype appeared many times. The chain couples TRBV5-1 to TRBJ2-4, with a tentative D call TRBD2 (6 bases). V dropped 4 bases and J dropped 3 bases, with 20 bases sitting between them. Germline loops: CDR1 SGHRS, CDR2 YFSETQ. The CDR3 is 17 amino acids. The CDR3 sequence is CASSRWDPLAFKNIQYF. CDR3 coding DNA: TGCGCCAGCAGCCGGTGGGACCCGCTAGCGTTCAAAAACATTCAGTACTTC.

This clonotype was found many times. V and J are TRBV29-1 and TRBJ1-2, with TRBD1 matching 9 bases. The CDR3 spans 14 residues. V lost 6 bases, J lost 4 bases, and 9 bases stayed unmatched. The germline V gene encodes CDR1 SQVTM and CDR2 ANQGSEA. The CDR3, as DNA: TGCAGCGTCGTATCCGGGACAGGGATCTATGGCTACACCTTC. It encodes CSVVSGTGIYGYTF. Looking up the rest from reference TRBV29-1 and TRBJ1-2 gives the full variable domain: SAVISQKPSRDICQRGTSLTIQCQVDSQVTMMFWYRQQPGQSLTLIATANQGSEATYESGFVIDKFPISRPNLTFSTLTVSNMSPEDSSIYLCSVVSGTGIYGYTFGSGTRLTVV.

This clonotype was seen repeatedly, ten times or more. V gene TRBV12-3 or TRBV12-4 combines with J gene TRBJ2-7; tentatively, D is TRBD2 (6 bases). Trimming pared 5 bases from V and 6 bases from J, leaving 17 bases between. The CDR3 totals 14 residues. In DNA form, the CDR3 reads TGTGCCAGCAGTCCGGGACTTTTTCCGAGCGAGCAGTACTTC. Translating it yields CASSPGLFPSEQYF.

This rearrangement joins TRBV7-8 to TRBJ2-1; unclear D gene. The CDR3 totals 16 residues. Deletions cut 4 bases from V and 7 bases from J, with 20 bases between. Germline assignment: CDR1 SGHVS and CDR2 FQNEAQ. CDR3: CASSSSRQVGWNEQFF. DNA for the CDR3: TGTGCCAGCAGCTCCTCCCGGCAAGTGGGTTGGAATGAGCAGTTCTTC.

This clonotype showed up just a few times. The V gene is TRBV3-1, the J gene TRBJ2-1; D remains unclear. Germline loops: CDR1 LGHDT, CDR2 YNNKEL (reference sequence). The CDR3 has 16 amino acids. With 3 bases removed from V and 2 bases from J, the gap between germline ends came to 14 bases. As DNA, the CDR3 is TGTGCCAGCAGCCATGATCGATCATACCCCTACAATGAGCAGTTCTTC. This encodes CASSHDRSYPYNEQFF.

This clonotype was seen many times. This chain connects TRBV20-1 to TRBJ2-2, with 12 nucleotides matching TRBD2. The CDR3 consists of 16 residues. Looked up from germline, CDR1 is DFQATT and CDR2 is SNEGSKA (reference sequence). The V and J ends lost 0 bases and 6 bases, in that order; junction bases with no gene match: 5. CDR3 protein: CSARDPRLAGAGELFF. DNA of the CDR3: TGCAGTGCTAGAGATCCGAGACTAGCGGGAGCCGGGGAGCTGTTTTTT.

This chain links TRBV11-2 with TRBJ2-7; unclear D gene. Germline-derived CDR1 and CDR2 are SGHAT and FQNNGV. The CDR3 loop spans 14 amino acids. The V end lost 2 bases, the J end lost 4 bases, and 12 bases lay between the germline ends. The CDR3 DNA is TGTGCCAGCAGCTTAACGGTTAAAACATACGAGCAGTACTTC. It encodes CASSLTVKTYEQYF.

Only a few counts were recorded for this clonotype. This chain links TRBV12-3 or TRBV12-4 with TRBJ2-1; possibly TRBD1 for D (6 bases). Trimming shortened V by 5 bases and J by 8 bases, and 16 bases separated the two germline ends. The CDR3 runs 14 residues. This CDR3 is CASSPRGQTYEQFF. As DNA, the CDR3 is TGTGCCAGCAGTCCCAGGGGTCAGACTTATGAGCAGTTCTTC.